These 9 T cell receptor beta chains originate from one sample sequenced in a study of post-analysis software for immune sequencing data. Their cognate antigens are unknown. TCR beta cDNA libraries had unique molecular identifiers. TCRdb re-analysed the PCR reads in MiXCR, keeping a single row per CDR3 protein. The table shows roughly 430,000 distinct CDR3 sequences, with approximately 37% occurring only once. Overall study results and limits: TRBV segments more frequent in patients than in controls numbered five and included TRBV5-6, TRBV5-1 and TRBV20-1.

Sequencing used blood. All receptors come from a girl aged 2-10 years with multiple sclerosis.

The chain is built from TRBV15 and TRBJ2-1; 13 bases map to TRBD2. CDR1 LNHNV and CDR2 YYDKDF come from the germline V gene (reference sequence). J gave up 9 bases and V 6 bases, and 8 bases lay outside the gene matches. The CDR3 totals 15 residues. The CDR3 region is CATRTSGGVAGEQFF. CDR3 bases: TGTGCCACCAGAACTAGCGGGGGGGTGGCTGGTGAGCAGTTCTTC.

This clonotype came up many times. The genes are TRBV12-3 or TRBV12-4 and TRBJ1-2, with TRBD1 as a possible D gene (5 bases). The V gene lost 5 bases and the J gene lost 5 bases, with 12 bases spanning the gap. The CDR3 covers 13 residues. This chain's CDR3 is CASSPGGGYGYTF. CDR3 DNA: TGTGCCAGCAGTCCCGGTGGGGGGTATGGCTACACCTTC.

J is TRBJ2-3 and V is TRBV6-6; 7 bases are shared with TRBD1. J was trimmed by 3 bases and V by 6 bases; bases with no gene match: 12. Looked up from germline, CDR1 is MNHNY and CDR2 is SVGAGI (reference sequence). The CDR3 is 16 amino acids. CDR3 DNA sequence: TGTGCCAGCAGGAAATGGTCCGACAGGGTGACAGATACGCAGTATTTT. Amino acids: CASRKWSDRVTDTQYF.

The sample holds many counts of this clonotype. The chain combines TRBV20-1 with TRBJ2-7; D ambiguous. V lost 3 bases to trimming and J lost 3 bases, with 12 bases between them. The CDR3 extends over 13 amino acids. The germline V gene has CDR1 DFQATT and CDR2 SNEGSKA (reference sequence). This CDR3 is CSASRASYYEQYF. CDR3 nucleotides: TGCAGTGCTAGCCGGGCCAGTTACTACGAGCAGTACTTC.

CDR3 protein: CASSLSGRNPLYEQFF. DNA for the CDR3: TGTGCCAGCAGCTTGAGTGGACGGAACCCACTATATGAGCAGTTCTTC. The chain uses TRBV7-3 and TRBJ2-1; no clear D. Germline V lookup: CDR1 SGHTA, CDR2 FQGTGA. The CDR3 extends over 16 amino acids. V lost 3 bases and J lost 8, with 20 bases in between.

The genes are TRBV6-6 and TRBJ1-6, with D uncertain. The CDR3 spans 11 residues. Germline CDR1 and CDR2: MNHNY and SVGAGI (reference sequence). Trimming stripped 7 bases from V and 16 bases from J, with 14 bases between. The CDR3 here is CASTSDRVLHF. As DNA, the CDR3 is TGTGCCAGCACATCCGACCGGGTTCTCCACTTT.

This clonotype was seen a single time. The gene calls are TRBV18 and TRBJ1-5; possible D gene TRBD1, 5 bases. The CDR3 length is 15 residues. Germline V lookup: CDR1 KGHSH, CDR2 LQKENI. V lost 6 bases to trimming and J lost 9 bases, with 21 bases between them. The CDR3 bases are TGTGCCAGCTCTCAGGCAGGGAGGGACCCTTGGCCCCAGCATTTT. Translation gives CASSQAGRDPWPQHF. The variable domain in full, with the rest retrieved from reference TRBV18 and TRBJ1-5, is NAGVMQNPRHLVRRRGQEARLRCSPMKGHSHVYWYRQLPEEGLKFMVYLQKENIIDESGMPKERFSAEFPKEGPSILRIQQVVRGDSAAYFCASSQAGRDPWPQHFGDGTRLSIL.

This clonotype has just a few counts. The rearrangement links TRBV20-1 to TRBJ2-7; possible D gene TRBD2, 5 bases. Between the trimmed V and J ends, which lost 5 bases and 5 bases, there was a span of 10 bases. The CDR3 covers 11 residues. Germline CDR1 reads DFQATT; CDR2 reads SNEGSKA (reference sequence). The CDR3 DNA is TGCAGTGCTGACAACGGGGACGAGCAGTACTTC. This codes for CSADNGDEQYF.

V usage is TRBV2 and J usage is TRBJ1-1; the match to TRBD1 covers 7 bases. V shed 2 bases and J 1 base; nucleotides not matched to a gene: 4. Germline V gene data show CDR1 as SNHLY and CDR2 as FYNNEI. CDR3 length equals 15 residues. Here the CDR3 DNA reads TGTGCCAGCAGTGAACGTCGGACAGGGAACACTGAAGCTTTCTTT. Translated: CASSERRTGNTEAFF.